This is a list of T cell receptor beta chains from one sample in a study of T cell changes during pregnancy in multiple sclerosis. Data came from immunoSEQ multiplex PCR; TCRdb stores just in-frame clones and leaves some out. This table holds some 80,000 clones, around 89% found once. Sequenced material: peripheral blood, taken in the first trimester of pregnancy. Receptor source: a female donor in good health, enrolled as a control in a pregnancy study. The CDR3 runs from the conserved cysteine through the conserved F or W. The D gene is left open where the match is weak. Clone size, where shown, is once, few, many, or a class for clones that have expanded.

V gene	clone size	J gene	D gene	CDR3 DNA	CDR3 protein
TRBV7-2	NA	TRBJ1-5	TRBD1	TGTGCCAGCAGCTTAGGCAGGGGGAAACAGCCCCAGCATTTT	CASSLGRGKQPQHF
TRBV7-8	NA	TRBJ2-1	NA	TGTGCCAGCAGCTTAGATCCGGGGTCCAATGAGCAGTTCTTC	CASSLDPGSNEQFF
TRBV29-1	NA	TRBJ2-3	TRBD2	TGCAGCGCTGGGGGAGCTAGCGGAGCCCTGCGGGATACGCAGTATTTT	CSAGGASGALRDTQYF
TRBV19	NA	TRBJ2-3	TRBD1	TGTGCCAGTAGTATAGCCGACAGGGAAACAGATACGCAGTATTTT	CASSIADRETDTQYF
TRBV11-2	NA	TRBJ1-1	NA	TGTGCCAGCAGCGCAATCGAGACAGACGAGGACACTGAAGCTTTCTTT	CASSAIETDEDTEAFF
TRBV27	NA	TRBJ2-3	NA	TGTGCCAGCAGTTTGGGAGCCTCCGTCGGGGGAGATACGCAGTATTTT	CASSLGASVGGDTQYF
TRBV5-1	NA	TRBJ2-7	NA	TGCGCCAGCAGCTCACAGGGTTTGGTCAACGAGCAGTACTTC	CASSSQGLVNEQYF
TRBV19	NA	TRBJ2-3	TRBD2	TGTGCCAGTAGTTCCGGACTAGGAAATCGGGATACGCAGTATTTT	CASSSGLGNRDTQYF
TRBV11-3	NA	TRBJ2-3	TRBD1	TGTGCCAGCAGCTCGACAGGGAGCACAGATACGCAGTATTTT	CASSSTGSTDTQYF
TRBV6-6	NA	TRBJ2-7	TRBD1	TGTGCCAGCACCCATGGACAGGGGGGGTACGAGCAGTACTTC	CASTHGQGGYEQYF
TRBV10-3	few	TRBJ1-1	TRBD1	TGTGCCATCCGGGGACAGACCAGTGAAGCTTTCTTT	CAIRGQTSEAFF
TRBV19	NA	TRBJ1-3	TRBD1	TGTGCCAGTATTGGGACAGGGGTTGGAAACACCATATATTTT	CASIGTGVGNTIYF
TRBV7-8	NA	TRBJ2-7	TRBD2	TGTGCCAGCAGCTTATCCTGGGGCGGGAGCTTCTCCTACGAGCAGTACTTC	CASSLSWGGSFSYEQYF
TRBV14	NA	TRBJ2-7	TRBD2	TGTGCCAGCAGCCAACCCCGGGGGGGGAAGAACTACGAGCAGTACTTC	CASSQPRGGKNYEQYF
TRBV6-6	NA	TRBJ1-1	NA	TGTGCCAGCAGTTATGGGGCAACCACTGAAGCTTTCTTT	CASSYGATTEAFF
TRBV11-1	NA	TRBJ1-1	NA	TGTGCCAGCAGCCTAGACGGGGGGGCCGCTGAAGCTTTCTTT	CASSLDGGAAEAFF
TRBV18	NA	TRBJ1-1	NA	TGTGCCAGCTCACCACGTGCAGGGTGGAACACTGAAGCTTTCTTT	CASSPRAGWNTEAFF
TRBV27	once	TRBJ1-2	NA	TGTGCCAGCGGGGCCTTAACTGGGAACTATGGCTACACCTTC	CASGALTGNYGYTF
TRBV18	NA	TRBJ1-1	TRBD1	TGTGCCAGCTCATCCGGACAGGAGAACACTGAAGCTTTCTTT	CASSSGQENTEAFF
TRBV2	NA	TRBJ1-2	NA	TGTGCCAGCAGTGACAGGAGGCAAAAGAACTATGGCTACACCTTC	CASSDRRQKNYGYTF
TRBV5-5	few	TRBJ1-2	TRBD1	TGTGCCAGCAGCATGGACAGGGATGGCTACACCTTC	CASSMDRDGYTF
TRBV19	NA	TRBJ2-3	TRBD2	TGTGCCAGTAAGGGGGCTAGCGGGGCCCACAACTGGGATACGCAGTATTTT	CASKGASGAHNWDTQYF
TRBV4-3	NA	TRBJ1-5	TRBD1	TGCGCCAGCAGCCAGGGCCTCGGACAGGGAAGACAGCCCCAGCATTTT	CASSQGLGQGRQPQHF